This is a list of T cell receptor beta chains from one sample in a study of vaccination effects on CD4 cells after COVID-19. The method was immunoSEQ multiplex PCR; TCRdb's version includes in-frame clones alone and lacks a portion of them. The sample lists 25,000 to 30,000 clones; 60% to 80% were seen once. Their antigens remain unidentified. Here the sequenced sample was CD4+ T cells from PBMCs cultured with HCoV-229E spike peptides, taken after COVID-19 vaccination. The receptors were sampled from a human donor who received a COVID-19 vaccine. Each CDR3 is given with its conserved first and last residue. A D gene is named only where the DNA matches it firmly. Clone size is given for some rows only: seen once, a few or many times, or a class if the clone is expanded.

14 TRBJ1-1 TRBV27 . . CASSLIGIDTEAFF TGTGCCAGCAGTTTAATAGGGATAGACACTGAAGCTTTCTTT
13 TRBJ1-1 TRBV10-3 . TRBD1 CATSGQGNTEAFF TGTGCCACCTCTGGACAGGGGAACACTGAAGCTTTCTTT
13 TRBJ1-2 TRBV12-3/TRBV12-4 . TRBD1 CASSQGGAYGYTF TGTGCCAGCAGTCAAGGGGGCGCCTATGGCTACACCTTC
16 TRBJ2-2 TRBV19 . . CASSTQLYTNTGELFF TGTGCCAGTAGTACGCAGTTATATACGAACACCGGGGAGCTGTTTTTT
16 TRBJ2-3 TRBV5-4 . TRBD1 CASSATGPKVTDTQYF TGTGCCAGCAGCGCGACAGGGCCTAAAGTCACAGATACGCAGTATTTT
17 TRBJ2-3 TRBV10-1 . TRBD2 CASSESSSSGRTDTQYF TGCGCCAGCAGTGAGTCGAGCTCAAGCGGGAGGACAGATACGCAGTATTTT
15 TRBJ1-2 TRBV7-9 . TRBD1 CASSSGTGGNYGYTF TGTGCCAGCAGCTCGGGGACAGGGGGCAACTATGGCTACACCTTC
16 TRBJ1-5 TRBV2 few . CASGLASTYSNQPQHF TGTGCCAGCGGGTTAGCTTCTACTTATAGCAATCAGCCCCAGCATTTT
18 TRBJ1-1 TRBV7-6 . . CASSLAYRVGAAGTEAFF TGTGCCAGCAGCTTAGCCTACAGGGTTGGAGCAGCAGGCACTGAAGCTTTCTTT
13 TRBJ1-1 TRBV7-9 . TRBD1 CASSSLDRGRAFF TGTGCCAGCAGCTCGTTAGACAGGGGGAGGGCTTTCTTT
15 TRBJ2-6 TRBV6-4 . . CASSEGAAGANVLTF TGTGCCAGCAGTGAGGGGGCGGCTGGGGCCAACGTCCTGACTTTC
12 TRBJ2-3 TRBV11-2 . TRBD1 CASRRDSDTQYF TGTGCCAGCAGAAGGGACAGCGATACGCAGTATTTT
17 TRBJ2-1 TRBV5-1 . TRBD2 CASSSTSLAPRYNEQFF TGCGCCAGCAGCTCGACTAGCCTAGCCCCCAGGTACAATGAGCAGTTCTTC
12 TRBJ2-7 TRBV6-5 . . CASTGESYEQYF TGTGCCAGCACAGGGGAATCCTACGAGCAGTACTTC
14 TRBJ2-3 TRBV6-1 . TRBD1 CASSERQGADTQYF TGTGCCAGCAGTGAGAGACAGGGCGCAGATACGCAGTATTTT
20 TRBJ1-3 TRBV4-1 few . CASSQLIPRAGTFSGNTIYF TGCGCCAGCAGCCAACTAATTCCTCGTGCTGGCACGTTCTCGGGAAACACCATATATTTT
15 TRBJ2-3 TRBV6-6 . TRBD2 CASSPPGLSGNTQYF TGTGCCAGCAGCCCACCGGGCCTTAGCGGGAATACGCAGTATTTT
15 TRBJ2-1 TRBV5-1 . . CASSLAGSRIDEQFF TGCGCCAGCAGCTTGGCAGGGAGTCGGATCGATGAGCAGTTCTTC
15 TRBJ1-4 TRBV9 . . CASSVGTVNTEKLFF TGTGCCAGCAGCGTAGGGACGGTGAATACTGAAAAACTGTTTTTT
12 TRBJ1-2 TRBV5-6 . . CASSLPTYGYTF TGTGCCAGCAGCTTGCCGACCTATGGCTACACCTTC
13 TRBJ2-1 TRBV19 . . CASSWARGQEQFF TGTGCCAGTAGTTGGGCCCGGGGGCAGGAGCAGTTCTTC
17 TRBJ2-1 TRBV27 few TRBD1 CASSSTSGQGAYNEQFF TGTGCCAGCAGTTCGACCTCCGGACAGGGGGCTTATAATGAGCAGTTCTTC
18 TRBJ2-3 TRBV5-1 . TRBD2 CASSLEFAAGAWRDTQYF TGCGCCAGCAGCTTGGAATTCGCGGCGGGAGCATGGAGAGATACGCAGTATTTT
12 TRBJ2-2 TRBV19 few TRBD1 CASSEQGDPVDF TGTGCCAGTAGCGAACAGGGGGACCCTGTCGATTTT
15 TRBJ1-4 TRBV7-2 . TRBD1 CASSPTTGVNEKLFF TGTGCCAGCAGCCCTACGACAGGGGTAAATGAAAAACTGTTTTTT
13 TRBJ1-4 TRBV30 . . CAWSPPWTEKLFF TGTGCCTGGAGTCCCCCCTGGACCGAAAAACTGTTTTTT
13 TRBJ2-1 TRBV6-5 few TRBD2 CASRLAGGNEQFF TGTGCCAGCAGATTAGCGGGGGGCAATGAGCAGTTCTTC
15 TRBJ2-1 TRBV7-9 few . CASIRRDGLGNEQFF TGTGCCAGCATTCGGCGGGATGGATTGGGTAATGAGCAGTTCTTC
14 TRBJ2-1 TRBV5-1 . . CASSLAQSYNEQFF TGCGCCAGCAGCTTGGCCCAGTCCTACAATGAGCAGTTCTTC
15 TRBJ2-1 TRBV14 . TRBD2 CASRSLAGVYNEQFF TGTGCCAGCAGATCCCTAGCGGGAGTCTACAATGAGCAGTTCTTC
15 TRBJ1-3 TRBV11-2 . . CASSSGWGSGNTIYF TGTGCCAGCAGCTCGGGGTGGGGCTCTGGAAACACCATATATTTT
13 TRBJ1-4 TRBV4-2 . . CASSQARGEKLFF TGTGCCAGCAGCCAAGCCAGGGGTGAAAAACTGTTTTTT
15 TRBJ2-1 TRBV19 few TRBD2 CASRGLAHSYNEQFF TGTGCCAGTAGGGGACTAGCGCACTCCTACAATGAGCAGTTCTTC
14 TRBJ2-1 TRBV6-4 . TRBD2 CASSEREGSNEQFF TGTGCCAGCAGTGAACGGGAGGGGTCCAATGAGCAGTTCTTC
12 TRBJ2-7 TRBV3-1/TRBV3-2 . . CASSLGLNEQYF TGTGCCAGCAGCCTCGGACTTAACGAGCAGTACTTC
15 TRBJ2-7 TRBV6-1 . TRBD1 CASSESTGGSYEQYF TGTGCCAGCAGTGAGTCGACAGGGGGCTCCTACGAGCAGTACTTC
15 TRBJ2-4 TRBV19 few TRBD2 CASSIIREGRYIQYF TGTGCCAGTAGTATTATCCGGGAGGGCCGGTACATTCAGTACTTC
11 TRBJ2-5 TRBV6-5 . TRBD2 CTLAGEETQYF TGCACACTAGCGGGGGAAGAGACCCAGTACTTC
15 TRBJ1-2 TRBV2 once TRBD1 CASSRNPGQGDGYTF TGTGCCAGCAGTCGAAATCCGGGACAGGGAGATGGCTACACCTTC